Listed below are T cell receptor beta chains from one sample, sequenced in a study of blood T cell repertoires in COVID-19. Sequencing used immunoSEQ multiplex PCR; TCRdb keeps in-frame clones, though not all of them. The top ten hold 1.5% to 2% of the sample, which has about 88,000 clones, 90% to 95% seen once. The sample taken for sequencing was peripheral blood. These receptors were obtained from a man aged 55 to 70 with acute or convalescent COVID-19. CDR3s include the opening cysteine and the closing phenylalanine or tryptophan. Each record gives: clone size, J gene, V gene, CDR3 protein. Clone size is not always given. Where it is, it says once, few, many or a class for expanded clones.

>-|TRBJ2-7|TRBV28
CASVSPRTGGRYEQYF
>-|TRBJ2-7|TRBV14
CASSQDLGQGFYEQYF
>-|TRBJ1-4|TRBV9
CASSGSGQSNEKLFF
>-|TRBJ1-6|TRBV4-3
CASSQDRGARSPLHF
>-|TRBJ1-2|TRBV18
CASSPPAESPRGTF
>-|TRBJ1-4|TRBV27
CASSNRGPANEKLFF
>-|TRBJ2-1|TRBV6-2/TRBV6-3
CASSYISNEQFF
>once|TRBJ1-6|TRBV19
CASSMGQYFYNSPLHF
>-|TRBJ2-5|TRBV19
CASSIGAGGEETQYF
>-|TRBJ2-7|TRBV2
CASRRLAGVGEQYF
>-|TRBJ2-3|TRBV7-9
CASSLYRGAADTQYF
>-|TRBJ2-1|TRBV2
CASRYRGTGVGEQFF
>-|TRBJ2-3|TRBV20-1
CSASGGLAGQIDTQYF
>-|TRBJ1-6|TRBV7-2
CASSLSSPLHF
>-|TRBJ1-5|TRBV30
CAWSRAGATYSNQPQHF
>-|TRBJ2-2|TRBV7-2
CASSLFRVANTGELFF
>-|TRBJ2-3|TRBV11-2
CASSLAGDTQYF
>-|TRBJ1-1|TRBV2
CASSASRGWTEAFF
>-|TRBJ1-6|TRBV19
CASSISTGTYNSPLHF
>-|TRBJ1-1|TRBV25-1
CASSGTGWNTEAFF
>-|TRBJ2-1|TRBV5-4
CASSLAGWTSPLNEQFF
>-|TRBJ1-2|TRBV6-1
CASSEYTGNYGYTF
>-|TRBJ2-1|TRBV7-7
CASSSSLEENEQFF
>-|TRBJ1-2|TRBV5-1
CASSQQGTYGYTF
>-|TRBJ2-3|TRBV7-3
CASPQTIRDTNVTSTDTQYF
>-|TRBJ2-1|TRBV7-8
CASSTGLYNEQFF
>few|TRBJ2-7|TRBV27
CASSLSTGNEQYF
>-|TRBJ1-1|TRBV5-4
CASSQGQGMTEAFF
>-|TRBJ2-1|TRBV7-8
CASSLSGTDYNEQFF
>-|TRBJ2-2|TRBV18
CASSPFTGGSGELFF
>-|TRBJ2-7|TRBV19
CASSMGGGSYEQYF
>-|TRBJ1-5|TRBV27
CASSLRGISNQPQHF
>-|TRBJ1-2|TRBV28
CASSLGLEGDGYTF
>-|TRBJ1-1|TRBV5-1
CASSSGQGTEAFF
>-|TRBJ2-7|TRBV29-1
CSVEEARGSHEQYF
>-|TRBJ2-7|TRBV11-2
CASSLSNTGYEQYF